This paragraph reports one T cell receptor beta chain. This clonotype was detected a few times. The antigen this receptor binds is unknown. Base qualities are missing; no much larger clone stands one base away. This entry is derived from a study of T cell repertoires in cytomegalovirus infection (dated by TCRdb to between 2018 and 2021). Some background on the complete study: The peptide stimulations were aimed at well-studied HLA-B-restricted epitopes as well as recently identified HLA-C-restricted CMV epitopes, whose presentation resists viral immunomodulation. Donor HLA type was relevant to the analysis, as public TCR beta signatures indicated carriage of CMV infection together with the matching HLA type. What the research found in general, with its limitations: In both this cohort and an independent cohort of a few hundred donors, the cumulative frequency of public TCR beta family members distinguished carriers of CMV infection plus the relevant HLA type. In the ex vivo response, HLA-C-restricted CMV-specific TCR beta clonotypes were dominant, and in two of eight donors the single most frequent clonotype came from this HLA-C-restricted group.

The sample's treatment or condition label is to be understood as: in vitro stimulation with specific CMV peptide epitopes to enrich CMV-specific T cells. From cysteine to phenylalanine, the CDR3 is 16 amino acids long. The only DNA kept is the CDR3, 48 bases in frame from the first base. Looking up the germline V gene yields CDR1 MNHEY and CDR2 SVGEGT. After removal of 7 bases from V and 4 bases from J, the junction retains 11 bases not matched to a gene. The listed sequencing device is Illumina HiSeq 1500. TCRdb redid the processing of the public reads, applying fastp at Q25 and MiXCR, and retained in-frame beta chains. Every entry covers one CDR3 protein and lists the most common genes and DNA from its rows. The sample table contains roughly 200,000 distinct CDR3 sequences; only one count was recorded for around two fifths of them. The top ten clones comprise 55% to 60% of the sample.

This sequence originates from a human donor in good health (CMV status not recorded). Some clones in this sample may be carry-over from other donors' samples. The sequencing here drew on CD8+ T cells from cultured PBMCs, taken from culture after CMV antigen stimulation. The rearranged segments are TRBV6-2 or TRBV6-3 and TRBJ2-2; 8 bases in the junction line up with TRBD1. The DNA reads as follows: TGTGCCAGCACCCAATGGACAGGGTCGAGCACCGGGGAGCTGTTTTTT. This codes for CASTQWTGSSTGELFF.